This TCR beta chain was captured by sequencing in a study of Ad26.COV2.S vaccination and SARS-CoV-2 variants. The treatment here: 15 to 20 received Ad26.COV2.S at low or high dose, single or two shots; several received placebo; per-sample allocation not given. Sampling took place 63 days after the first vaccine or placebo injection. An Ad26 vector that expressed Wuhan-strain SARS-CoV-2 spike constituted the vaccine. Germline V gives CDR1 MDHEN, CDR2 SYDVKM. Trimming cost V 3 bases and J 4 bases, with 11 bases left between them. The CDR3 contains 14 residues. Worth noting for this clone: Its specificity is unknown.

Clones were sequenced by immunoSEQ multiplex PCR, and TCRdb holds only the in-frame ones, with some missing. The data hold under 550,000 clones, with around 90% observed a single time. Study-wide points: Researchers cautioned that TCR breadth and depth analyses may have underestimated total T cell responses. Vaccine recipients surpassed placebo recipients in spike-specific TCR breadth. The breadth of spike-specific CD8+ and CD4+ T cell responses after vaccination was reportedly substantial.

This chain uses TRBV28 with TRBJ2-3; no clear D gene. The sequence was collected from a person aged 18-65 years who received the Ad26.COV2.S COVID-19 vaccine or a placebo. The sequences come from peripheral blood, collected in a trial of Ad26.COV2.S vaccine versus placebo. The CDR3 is CASSFTAPADTQYF. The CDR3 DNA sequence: TGTGCCAGCAGTTTCACGGCGCCGGCAGATACGCAGTATTTT.